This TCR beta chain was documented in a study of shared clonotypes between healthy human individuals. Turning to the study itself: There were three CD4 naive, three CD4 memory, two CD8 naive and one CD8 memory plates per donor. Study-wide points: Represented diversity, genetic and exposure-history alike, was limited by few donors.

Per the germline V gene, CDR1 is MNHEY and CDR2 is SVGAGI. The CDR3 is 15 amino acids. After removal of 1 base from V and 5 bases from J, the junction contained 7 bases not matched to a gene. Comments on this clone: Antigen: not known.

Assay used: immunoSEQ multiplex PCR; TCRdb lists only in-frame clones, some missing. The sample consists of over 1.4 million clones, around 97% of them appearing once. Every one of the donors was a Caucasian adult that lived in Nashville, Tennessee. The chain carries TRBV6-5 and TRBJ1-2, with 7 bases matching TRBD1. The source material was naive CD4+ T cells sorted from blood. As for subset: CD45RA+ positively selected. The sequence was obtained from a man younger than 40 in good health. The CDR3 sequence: CASSYYAGTAYGYTF. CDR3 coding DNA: TGTGCCAGCAGTTACTACGCCGGGACAGCATATGGCTACACCTTC.